The 9 T cell receptor beta chains in this list originate from one sample, sequenced in a study of response to subunit inactivated influenza vaccine. TCRdb recomputed calls from the RT-PCR reads with MiXCR, one row per CDR3 protein. The sample records over 400,000 distinct CDR3 sequences, roughly 9.8% being singletons. The sample in question was PBMCs from blood, obtained 35 to 45 days after vaccination. The receptors were sampled from a man aged 50 to 59 who received an inactivated influenza vaccine.

The chain links TRBV7-2 to TRBJ1-1, with D maybe TRBD1 (6 bases). The germline gives CDR1 SGHTA, CDR2 FQGNSA. V was cut by 6 bases and J by 3 bases, with 17 bases left in between. This CDR3 is built from 15 residues. In nucleotides, the CDR3 is TGTGCCAGCAGACTCAGGGGCTGGGATGACACTGAAGCTTTCTTT. Its translation: CASRLRGWDDTEAFF. The full variable domain, in which reference TRBV7-2 and TRBJ1-1 provide the parts outside the CDR3, is GAGVSQSPSNKVTEKGKDVELRCDPISGHTALYWYRQSLGQGLEFLIYFQGNSAPDKSGLPSDRFSAERTGGSVSTLTIQRTQQEDSAVYLCASRLRGWDDTEAFFGQGTRLTVV.

The rearrangement joins TRBV6-2 or TRBV6-3 to TRBJ1-6; TRBD1 agrees at 10 bases. The CDR3 extends over 14 amino acids. V lost 6 bases to trimming and J lost 9 bases; unmatched junction nucleotides: 5. Germline V lookup: CDR1 MNHEY, CDR2 SVGEGT. The CDR3 DNA sequence: TGTGCCAGCAGGCGGACAGGGGGATCTTCACCCCTCCACTTT. Translating gives CASRRTGGSSPLHF.

This clonotype occurred a few times. This chain links TRBV20-1 with TRBJ2-3; D is perhaps TRBD2 (6 bases). The CDR3 is 14 residues long. The germline V gene has CDR1 DFQATT and CDR2 SNEGSKA (reference sequence). The V gene lost 3 bases and the J gene lost 2 bases, with 12 bases spanning the gap. Here the CDR3 DNA reads TGCAGTGCTAGGGGCTGGGACTCCACAGATACGCAGTATTTT. Translating gives CSARGWDSTDTQYF.

This clonotype was seen a handful of times. This sequence joins TRBV20-1 and TRBJ2-4; D gene ambiguous. The CDR3 is made up of 14 amino acids. Germline CDR1 and CDR2: DFQATT and SNEGSKA (reference sequence). V was cut by 6 bases and J by 0 bases, with 12 bases left in between. The CDR3 spells CSAPPHIAKNIQYF. The DNA for the CDR3 is TGCAGTGCCCCCCCCCACATAGCCAAAAACATTCAGTACTTC.

This clonotype was seen a few times. The chain carries TRBV5-5 and TRBJ2-7; TRBD2 aligns across 8 bases. Per the germline V gene, CDR1 is SGHKS and CDR2 is YYEKEE (reference sequence). This CDR3 contains 15 residues. Trimming removed 0 bases from V and 6 bases from J; junction bases left unmatched: 8. The CDR3, as DNA: TGTGCCAGCAGCTTGGGGCCGCGGGAGGTCGGCGAGCAGTACTTC. This encodes CASSLGPREVGEQYF. Supplemented by reference TRBV5-5 and TRBJ2-7, the full variable domain reads DAGVTQSPTHLIKTRGQQVTLRCSPISGHKSVSWYQQVLGQGPQFIFQYYEKEERGRGNFPDRFSARQFPNYSSELNVNALLLGDSALYLCASSLGPREVGEQYFGPGTRLTVT.

In this sample, this clonotype turned up once. This chain uses TRBV20-1 with TRBJ2-3, with TRBD2 matching over 7 bases. The CDR3 loop spans 13 amino acids. CDR1 is DFQATT, CDR2 SNEGSKA, per germline (reference sequence). Trimming took 4 bases from V and 4 from J; bases not matched to a gene: 5. The CDR3 bases are TGCAGTGCTACTAGACTAGCCCCAGATACGCAGTATTTT. This translates into CSATRLAPDTQYF.

This clonotype was seen only a few times. The V call is TRBV20-1, the J call TRBJ2-5, with TRBD2 matching over 9 bases. The CDR3 loop spans 12 amino acids. J was trimmed by 4 bases and V by 7 bases; bases with no gene match: 4. Germline CDR1 reads DFQATT; CDR2 reads SNEGSKA (reference sequence). CDR3 sequence reads: CSVAGVSETQYF. The CDR3 region has the DNA TGCAGTGTAGCGGGAGTTTCAGAGACCCAGTACTTC.

The chain has TRBV27 and TRBJ1-1; no clear D gene. This CDR3 is built from 13 residues. Germline-derived CDR1 and CDR2 are MNHEY and SMNVEV (reference sequence). Between the trimmed V and J ends, which lost 5 bases and 2 bases, there was a span of 9 bases. The DNA for the CDR3 is TGTGCCAGCAGTGTACGCCCTAACACTGAAGCTTTCTTT. Translating gives CASSVRPNTEAFF.

The chain has TRBV12-3 or TRBV12-4 and TRBJ2-5, with 8 bases lining up with TRBD1. Trimming removed 4 bases from V and 6 bases from J; junction bases left unmatched: 10. This CDR3 has 15 residues. CDR3 in DNA: TGTGCCAGCAGTTCCCTTGGACAGGGCACGAAGACCCAGTACTTC. Its protein is CASSSLGQGTKTQYF.